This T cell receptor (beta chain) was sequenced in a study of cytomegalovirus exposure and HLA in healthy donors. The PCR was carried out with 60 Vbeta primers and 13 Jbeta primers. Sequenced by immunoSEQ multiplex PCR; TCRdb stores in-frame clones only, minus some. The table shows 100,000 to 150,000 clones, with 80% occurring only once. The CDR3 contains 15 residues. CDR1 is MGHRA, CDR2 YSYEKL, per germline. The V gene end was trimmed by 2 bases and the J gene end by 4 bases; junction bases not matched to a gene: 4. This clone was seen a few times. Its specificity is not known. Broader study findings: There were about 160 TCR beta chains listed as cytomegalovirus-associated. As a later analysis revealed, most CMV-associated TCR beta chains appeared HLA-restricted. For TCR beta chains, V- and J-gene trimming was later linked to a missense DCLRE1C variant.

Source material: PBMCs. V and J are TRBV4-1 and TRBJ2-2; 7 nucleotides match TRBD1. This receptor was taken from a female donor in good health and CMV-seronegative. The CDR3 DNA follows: TGCGCCAGCAGCCAAACAGGGGTGGGCACCGGGGAGCTGTTTTTT. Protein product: CASSQTGVGTGELFF.